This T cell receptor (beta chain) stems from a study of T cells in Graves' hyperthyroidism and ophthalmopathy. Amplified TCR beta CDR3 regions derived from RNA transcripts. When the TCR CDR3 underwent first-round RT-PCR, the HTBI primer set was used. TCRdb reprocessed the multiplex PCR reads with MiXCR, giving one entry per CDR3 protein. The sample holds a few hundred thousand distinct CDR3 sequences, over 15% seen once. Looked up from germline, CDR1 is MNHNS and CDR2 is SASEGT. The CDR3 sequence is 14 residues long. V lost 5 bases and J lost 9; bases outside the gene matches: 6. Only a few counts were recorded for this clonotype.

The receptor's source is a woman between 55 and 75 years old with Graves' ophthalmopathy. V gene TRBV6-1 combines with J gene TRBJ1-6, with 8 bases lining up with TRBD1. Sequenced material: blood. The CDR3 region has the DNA TGTGCCAGCAGTCTTGACAGGGGTGGTTCACCCCTCCACTTT. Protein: CASSLDRGGSPLHF.